This T cell receptor (beta chain) derives from a study of CD8+ T cells in alopecia areata. Findings and caveats of the study: Patients showed less clear TCR sequence sharing than mice, possibly partly because of HLA diversity.

Once RNA had been extracted, it was reverse transcribed into cDNA to act as the sequencing template. Profiled with immunoSEQ multiplex PCR; TCRdb holds only in-frame clones, not every one. The sample holds about 140,000 clones, 62% seen once. Notes on this clone: Antigen unknown.

This CDR3 is 12 amino acids long. Losses at the gene ends were 4 bases for V and 6 bases for J; bases not matched to a gene: 3. The V gene's germline CDR1 is SEHNR and CDR2 FQNEAQ (reference sequence). V gene TRBV7-9 combines with J gene TRBJ2-7, with TRBD2 matching 7 bases. The source of this sequence is a human donor in good health. The sequencing input was CD8+ T cells sorted from blood. The CDR3, as DNA: TGTGCCAGCAGCTACGGACTAGGCGAGCAGTACTTC. The encoded protein is CASSYGLGEQYF.